A single sample gave rise to the 16 T cell receptor beta chains below, sequenced in a study of OX40 agonist ivuxolimab in advanced cancers. TCRdb's table, derived via immunoSEQ multiplex PCR, lists solely in-frame clones and lacks some. The sample lists some 64,000 clones, 87% occurring once. The sequencing used CD4+ or CD8+ T cells sorted from blood, collected in a trial of the OX40 agonist ivuxolimab. These receptors were taken from an adult with an advanced solid tumor such as melanoma, head and neck, liver or kidney cancer.

The V gene is TRBV7-9, the J gene TRBJ2-2; D possibly matches TRBD1 or TRBD2 (5 bases each). Germline CDR1 is SEHNR and CDR2 is FQNEAQ (reference sequence). Trimming shortened V by 5 bases and J by 4 bases, and 17 bases separated the two germline ends. The CDR3 is made up of 16 amino acids. CDR3 region: CASSLGQGTSTGELFF. DNA for the CDR3: TGTGCCAGCAGCCTGGGGCAAGGGACCAGCACCGGGGAGCTGTTTTTT.

The J gene is TRBJ1-4, the V gene TRBV15, with TRBD1 matching 8 bases. Losses at the gene ends were 4 bases for V and 6 bases for J; bases not matched to a gene: 1. Germline V gene sequence: CDR1 LNHNV, CDR2 YYDKDF (reference sequence). The CDR3 loop spans 13 amino acids. CDR3 amino acids: CATSTGGHEKLFF. The CDR3 DNA follows: TGTGCCACCAGCACAGGGGGCCATGAAAAACTGTTTTTT.

This chain joins TRBV7-3 and TRBJ1-6; TRBD1 is a possible D gene (6 bases). The CDR3 consists of 13 residues. Germline CDR1 reads SGHTA; CDR2 reads FQGTGA. Trimming cost V 5 bases and J 7 bases, with 9 bases left between them. CDR3 DNA sequence: TGTGCCAGCAGCCCGGGACAAAATTCACCCCTCCACTTT. Protein product: CASSPGQNSPLHF.

The J gene is TRBJ2-3, the V gene TRBV10-3, with D possibly matching TRBD2 (6 bases). CDR3 size: 15 residues. The V and J ends lost 7 bases and 2 bases respectively, with 16 bases between them. Germline CDR1 reads ENHRY; CDR2 reads SYGVKD. CDR3 in amino acids: CAINSLAGFTDTQYF. Here the CDR3 DNA reads TGTGCCATCAACAGTCTCGCGGGATTCACAGATACGCAGTATTTT.

Written as DNA, the CDR3 is TGTGCCAGCAGCTCCGACATGTCGGGGGCCTACGAGCAGTACTTC. This encodes CASSSDMSGAYEQYF. This rearrangement joins TRBV7-9 to TRBJ2-7, with D possibly being TRBD2 (6 bases). Germline-derived CDR1 and CDR2 are SEHNR and FQNEAQ (reference sequence). Deletions cut 4 bases from V and 2 bases from J, with 15 bases between. The CDR3 is 15 residues long.

About this clone: The sample carries other DNA sequences with the same CDR3. The CDR3 is CATSRGTSYEQYF. The CDR3 nucleotides are TGTGCCACCAGCAGAGGGACTTCCTACGAGCAGTACTTC. The chain combines TRBV15 with TRBJ2-7; TRBD2 might be the D (5 bases). The V end lost 1 base, the J end lost 1 base, and 5 bases lay between the germline ends. Germline CDR1 reads LNHNV; CDR2 reads YYDKDF (reference sequence). The CDR3 extends over 13 amino acids.

The V and J genes are TRBV7-2 and TRBJ1-3; 7 bases fit TRBD1. The J segment lost 7 bases and the V segment lost 5 bases, leaving 17 bases of the junction unmatched. CDR3 length equals 17 residues. Germline CDR1 is SGHTA and CDR2 is FQGNSA. The CDR3 is CASSRSGTENSGNTIYF. The CDR3 DNA sequence: TGTGCCAGCAGCCGCTCCGGGACAGAAAATAGCGGGAACACCATATATTTT.

This clone has just one count. The chain recombines TRBV4-2 with TRBJ2-1; 7 nucleotides match TRBD2. The CDR3 covers 16 residues. In germline, CDR1 is LGHNA, CDR2 YNFKEQ. The ends lost 0 bases at V and 5 bases at J; junction bases unmatched: 7. CDR3 loop: CASSQDLGGFHNEQFF. In DNA, the CDR3 is TGTGCCAGCAGCCAAGATTTGGGGGGGTTCCACAATGAGCAGTTCTTC.

This clone was detected only once. The genes are TRBV9 and TRBJ1-1; TRBD1 matches 7 bases. Germline CDR1 and CDR2: SGDLS and YYNGEE. Trimming cost V 0 bases and J 0 bases; bases outside gene matches: 5. This CDR3 region has 16 residues. CDR3 bases: TGTGCCAGCAGCGTAGCTGGGGACAGACTGAACACTGAAGCTTTCTTT. Residues: CASSVAGDRLNTEAFF.

The chain joins TRBV9 to TRBJ1-1; the D is unclear. This CDR3 region has 14 residues. V was pared by 2 bases and J by 3 bases, with 11 bases between. Germline V gives CDR1 SGDLS, CDR2 YYNGEE. CDR3 loop: CASSVVTRDTEAFF. The CDR3 nucleotides read TGTGCCAGCAGCGTCGTCACCCGGGACACTGAAGCTTTCTTT.

This rearrangement joins TRBV12-5 to TRBJ1-1; D may be TRBD1 (5 bases). V was shortened by 4 bases and J by 0 bases, with 9 bases between the two germline ends. CDR1 is LGHNT, CDR2 FRNRAP, per germline. The CDR3 spans 14 residues. CDR3 in DNA: TGTGCTAGTGGTTCACAGGCCATGAACACTGAAGCTTTCTTT. The encoded protein is CASGSQAMNTEAFF.

The chain links TRBV10-3 to TRBJ1-3; D may be TRBD1 (5 bases). Trimming removed 6 bases at V and 3 bases at J, with 12 bases between. This CDR3 spans 14 amino acids. Germline lookup yields CDR1 ENHRY and CDR2 SYGVKD. CDR3 in amino acids: CAISLGTDGNTIYF. In DNA form, the CDR3 reads TGTGCCATCAGCCTAGGGACTGATGGAAACACCATATATTTT.

In DNA, the CDR3 is TGCGCCAGCAAAAAAGAGAAGGGGATGAACACTGAAGCTTTCTTT. Translated, it gives CASKKEKGMNTEAFF. The rearrangement links TRBV10-1 to TRBJ1-1; possibly TRBD1 for D (5 bases). CDR1 and CDR2 from the germline V gene are WNHNN and SYGVQD (reference sequence). This CDR3 comprises 15 residues. V was shortened by 7 bases and J by 0 bases, with 15 bases between the two germline ends.

This clone has a handful of counts. The rearrangement uses TRBV5-1 and TRBJ2-2, with 7 bases matching TRBD1. The CDR3 is 16 amino acids. Trimming removed 4 bases from V and 0 bases from J; junction bases left unmatched: 6. The germline CDR1 and CDR2 sequences are SGHRS and YFSETQ. CDR3 residues: CASSLMGQPNTGELFF. The CDR3 DNA reads as TGCGCCAGCAGCCTCATGGGACAGCCGAACACCGGGGAGCTGTTTTTT.

The chain employs TRBV5-1 and TRBJ2-1; the D gene could be TRBD1 or TRBD2 (5 bases each). This CDR3 contains 15 residues. Between the trimmed V and J ends, which lost 0 bases and 2 bases, there was a span of 9 bases. The germline CDR1 and CDR2 sequences are SGHRS and YFSETQ. The CDR3 DNA is TGCGCCAGCAGCTTGGCCGTGGGGGCCTACAATGAGCAGTTCTTC. Amino acids: CASSLAVGAYNEQFF. Full variable domain (remainder filled in from reference TRBV5-1 and TRBJ2-1): KAGVTQTPRYLIKTRGQQVTLSCSPISGHRSVSWYQQTPGQGLQFLFEYFSETQRNKGNFPGRFSGRQFSNSRSEMNVSTLELGDSALYLCASSLAVGAYNEQFFGPGTRLTVL.

The chain is built from TRBV19 and TRBJ1-6, with D possibly being TRBD1 (5 bases). Trimming cost V 3 bases and J 7 bases, with 10 bases left between them. The germline V gene encodes CDR1 LNHDA and CDR2 SQIVND (reference sequence). The CDR3 spans 14 residues. CDR3 in DNA: TGTGCCAGTAGTATGTTGCGGGACAATTCACCCCTCCACTTT. Amino acids: CASSMLRDNSPLHF.